The 29 T cell receptor beta chains in this list originate from one sample, sequenced in a study of cytomegalovirus exposure and HLA in healthy donors. Both 60 Vbeta primers and 13 Jbeta primers went into the PCR. Only in-frame clones appear in the TCRdb table, and some are missing; sequencing was by immunoSEQ multiplex PCR. The repertoire holds tens of thousands of clones, 65% to 75% seen once, with approximately 7.6% in the top ten. Sequencing used PBMCs. The receptors come from a man in his forties or fifties in good health and CMV-seropositive.

This clone showed up just once. This chain joins TRBV19 and TRBJ1-2; D unclear. V was trimmed by 4 bases and J by 5 bases, leaving 8 bases between them. Germline V lookup: CDR1 LNHDA, CDR2 SQIVND (reference sequence). CDR3 length equals 12 residues. This chain's CDR3 is CASSNSGYGYTF. CDR3 DNA: TGTGCCAGTAGTAACTCAGGATATGGCTACACCTTC.

V and J are TRBV11-2 and TRBJ2-5; D ambiguous. CDR1 and CDR2 from the germline V gene are SGHAT and FQNNGV. This CDR3 is built from 13 residues. V was cut by 6 bases and J by 2 bases, with 10 bases left in between. The CDR3 here is CASSLHRQETQYF. CDR3 sequence (DNA): TGTGCCAGCAGTTTGCACCGGCAAGAGACCCAGTACTTC.

This clone was observed a handful of times. The chain has TRBV28 and TRBJ1-5; the D is unclear. V shed 2 bases and J shed 7 bases, with 15 bases lying between them. CDR1 and CDR2 from the germline V gene are MDHEN and SYDVKM. This CDR3 is 15 amino acids long. DNA for the CDR3: TGTGCCAGCAGTTTAGGGTCGAGGGTTGGACAGCCCCAGCATTTT. Encoded protein: CASSLGSRVGQPQHF.

Relative to its sample, this clone is medium-sized. V gene TRBV6-1 combines with J gene TRBJ1-1, with D hard to call. Germline CDR1 is MNHNS and CDR2 is SASEGT. The V gene lost 5 bases and the J gene lost 0 bases, with 7 bases spanning the gap. This CDR3 spans 13 amino acids. CDR3: CASSPTVNTEAFF. The CDR3 nucleotides are TGTGCCAGCAGTCCAACAGTGAACACTGAAGCTTTCTTT.

V is TRBV27 and J is TRBJ2-5; 16 positions agree with TRBD2. The CDR3 is made up of 16 amino acids. Germline trimming cut 5 bases from V and 5 bases from J; bases unmatched to any gene: 5. The germline CDR1 and CDR2 sequences are MNHEY and SMNVEV (reference sequence). The CDR3 region has the DNA TGTGCCAGCAGTCTAGGGACTAGCGGGAGGGGGGAGACCCAGTACTTC. Residues: CASSLGTSGRGETQYF.

This chain connects TRBV18 to TRBJ2-1; D unresolved. The germline V gene has CDR1 KGHSH and CDR2 LQKENI. The length of the CDR3 is 14 residues. Trimming took 2 bases from V and 0 from J, leaving 5 bases between them. DNA of the CDR3: TGTGCCAGCTCACCAACGAGCTCCTACAATGAGCAGTTCTTC. It encodes CASSPTSSYNEQFF. The full variable domain, with the rest looked up from reference TRBV18 and TRBJ2-1, is NAGVMQNPRHLVRRRGQEARLRCSPMKGHSHVYWYRQLPEEGLKFMVYLQKENIIDESGMPKERFSAEFPKEGPSILRIQQVVRGDSAAYFCASSPTSSYNEQFFGPGTRLTVL.

The chain links TRBV9 to TRBJ1-1; D remains ambiguous. CDR3 length equals 14 residues. V dropped 3 bases and J dropped 1 base, with 10 bases sitting between them. Germline V lookup: CDR1 SGDLS, CDR2 YYNGEE. For the CDR3, the DNA is TGTGCCAGCAGCGGGCGGGAGAGGAACACTGAAGCTTTCTTT. It encodes CASSGRERNTEAFF.

The CDR3 loop reads CASKPWGTEAFF. The DNA of the CDR3 is TGTGCCAGCAAACCCTGGGGGACAGAAGCTTTCTTT. This chain links TRBV6-6 with TRBJ1-1; D possibly corresponds to TRBD1 (6 bases). Germline values: CDR1 MNHNY, CDR2 SVGAGI (reference sequence). This CDR3 comprises 12 residues. V was pared by 7 bases and J by 8 bases, with 14 bases between.

As for this clone: Additional DNA sequences in this sample encode the identical CDR3. This CDR3 is CASSLGGTYGYTF. The DNA of the CDR3 is TGTGCCAGCAGTTTGGGGGGGACTTATGGCTACACCTTC. The V gene is TRBV28, the J gene TRBJ1-2, with D perhaps matching TRBD1 (5 bases). The CDR3 consists of 13 residues. The germline CDR1 and CDR2 sequences are MDHEN and SYDVKM. V lost 3 bases and J 5 bases, leaving 10 bases between the germline ends.

This clone was picked up one time. The V and J genes are TRBV4-1 and TRBJ2-2, with D unclear. The CDR3 runs to 15 residues. Trimming cost V 2 bases and J 4 bases, with 11 bases left between them. Germline V gene data show CDR1 as MGHRA and CDR2 as YSYEKL. In DNA form, the CDR3 reads TGCGCCAGCAGCCAAAGTCCGGGTTCCACCGGGGAGCTGTTTTTT. Translation: CASSQSPGSTGELFF.

The V gene is TRBV28, the J gene TRBJ1-1; the D is unclear. The germline V gene has CDR1 MDHEN and CDR2 SYDVKM. V lost 2 bases, J lost 3 bases, and 7 bases lay in between. The CDR3 spans 13 residues. This CDR3 is CASSLDGDTEAFF. The CDR3 nucleotides read TGTGCCAGCAGTTTAGACGGGGACACTGAAGCTTTCTTT.

This clone is a singleton in its sample. The chain joins TRBV9 to TRBJ2-2; 8 bases fit TRBD1. The germline CDR1 and CDR2 sequences are SGDLS and YYNGEE. V lost 7 bases, J lost 5 bases, and 10 bases stayed unmatched. The CDR3 contains 15 residues. This chain's CDR3 is CASEARGRGTGELFF. The DNA of the CDR3 is TGTGCCAGCGAAGCCAGGGGGCGAGGTACCGGGGAGCTGTTTTTT.

V and J are TRBV9 and TRBJ1-1; no reliable D call. CDR3 size: 15 residues. The germline V and J ends were trimmed by 0 bases and 4 bases, with 13 bases remaining between them. Germline CDR1 is SGDLS and CDR2 is YYNGEE. The CDR3 protein is CASSVAEGRGTEAFF. CDR3 DNA sequence: TGTGCCAGCAGCGTAGCCGAGGGTCGGGGCACTGAAGCTTTCTTT.

V gene TRBV5-1 combines with J gene TRBJ2-1; 8 positions agree with TRBD2. Germline V gene sequence: CDR1 SGHRS, CDR2 YFSETQ. V lost 0 bases, J lost 0 bases, and 8 bases stayed unmatched. This CDR3 region has 18 residues. In DNA form, the CDR3 reads TGCGCCAGCAGCTTGGGGGAGGTCGGGACTAGCTCCTACAATGAGCAGTTCTTC. Protein product: CASSLGEVGTSSYNEQFF.

J is TRBJ2-5 and V is TRBV7-9; 11 nucleotides match TRBD2. CDR1 and CDR2 from the germline V gene are SEHNR and FQNEAQ (reference sequence). The CDR3 totals 14 residues. V lost 4 bases to trimming and J lost 3 bases; unmatched junction nucleotides: 1. This CDR3 is CASSSGLAEETQYF. The CDR3 coding sequence is TGTGCCAGCAGCTCGGGACTAGCGGAAGAGACCCAGTACTTC.

The chain links TRBV5-4 to TRBJ2-5; 11 nucleotides align to TRBD1. The CDR3 runs 15 residues. The ends lost 4 bases at V and 2 bases at J; junction bases unmatched: 4. Germline V CDR1 and CDR2: SGHNT, YYREEE (reference sequence). CDR3 coding DNA: TGTGCCAGCAGCCGAGGGGACAGGGGGCAAGAGACCCAGTACTTC. Residues: CASSRGDRGQETQYF.

The rearrangement uses TRBV10-3 and TRBJ2-2; D is unclear. Trimming removed 3 bases from V and 4 bases from J, with 12 bases in between. The CDR3 covers 15 residues. CDR1 and CDR2 (germline): ENHRY, SYGVKD. CDR3 sequence: CAISDLGSGTGELFF. CDR3 in DNA: TGTGCCATCAGTGATCTGGGCTCAGGCACCGGGGAGCTGTTTTTT.

V is TRBV7-2 and J is TRBJ2-5; 10 nucleotides agree with TRBD2. Germline V gives CDR1 SGHTA, CDR2 FQGNSA. V gave up 2 bases and J gave up 4 bases; unmatched junction bases: 7. This CDR3 is built from 16 residues. The CDR3 sequence: CASSLTSGDLRETQYF. CDR3 DNA sequence: TGTGCCAGCAGCTTAACTAGCGGGGACTTAAGAGAGACCCAGTACTTC.

The rearrangement uses TRBV10-3 and TRBJ1-3; tentative D call: TRBD1 (5 bases). V lost 9 bases to trimming and J lost 0 bases, with 12 bases between them. Germline CDR1 and CDR2: ENHRY and SYGVKD. The CDR3 is 14 residues long. The CDR3: CAMAQGNSGNTIYF. The CDR3 DNA follows: TGTGCCATGGCCCAGGGTAACTCTGGAAACACCATATATTTT.

The V and J genes are TRBV19 and TRBJ1-1, with 7 nucleotides matching TRBD1. This CDR3 contains 14 residues. V gave up 7 bases and J gave up 5 bases; unmatched junction bases: 10. The germline V gene encodes CDR1 LNHDA and CDR2 SQIVND (reference sequence). The CDR3 is CASMTTLQGTEAFF. The CDR3 nucleotides read TGTGCCAGTATGACAACCTTACAGGGGACTGAAGCTTTCTTT.

This clone was detected only a few times. The chain joins TRBV15 to TRBJ1-2; no reliable D call. Trimming took off 5 bases at V and 8 bases at J, with 24 bases between the two ends. CDR1 is LNHNV, CDR2 YYDKDF, per germline (reference sequence). The CDR3 is 16 residues long. The CDR3 bases are TGTGCCACCAGCCCCCGTACGGGAGCCTGGGCACAAGGCTACACCTTC. This encodes CATSPRTGAWAQGYTF.

The chain carries TRBV5-8 and TRBJ2-1; D uncertain. Germline values: CDR1 SGHTS, CDR2 YDEGEE. This CDR3 comprises 14 residues. V was pared by 6 bases and J by 0 bases, with 10 bases between. The CDR3, as DNA: TGTGCCAGCAATACGAGAATCTCCTACAATGAGCAGTTCTTC. It encodes CASNTRISYNEQFF. Complete variable domain (other parts from reference TRBV5-8 and TRBJ2-1): EAGVTQSPTHLIKTRGQQATLRCSPISGHTSVYWYQQALGLGLQFLLWYDEGEERNRGNFPPRFSGRQFPNYSSELNVNALELEDSALYLCASNTRISYNEQFFGPGTRLTVL.

The chain couples TRBV5-1 to TRBJ2-5; TRBD2 matches 11 bases. The CDR3 has 16 residues. With 6 bases clipped from V and 2 bases from J, the junction kept 9 bases outside the gene matches. Germline V CDR1 and CDR2: SGHRS, YFSETQ. The CDR3 spells CASKPGLAAPQETQYF. CDR3 DNA: TGCGCCAGCAAACCGGGACTAGCGGCCCCACAAGAGACCCAGTACTTC. Variable domain in full (rest from reference TRBV5-1 and TRBJ2-5): KAGVTQTPRYLIKTRGQQVTLSCSPISGHRSVSWYQQTPGQGLQFLFEYFSETQRNKGNFPGRFSGRQFSNSRSEMNVSTLELGDSALYLCASKPGLAAPQETQYFGPGTRLLVL.

The rearrangement joins TRBV9 to TRBJ2-7, with D perhaps matching TRBD2 (6 bases). The CDR3 totals 15 residues. V shed 0 bases and J shed 0 bases, with 10 bases lying between them. Germline values: CDR1 SGDLS, CDR2 YYNGEE. The CDR3 nucleotides read TGTGCCAGCAGCGTAGCGGGAGACATCTCCTACGAGCAGTACTTC. Translation gives CASSVAGDISYEQYF.

The rearrangement joins TRBV5-1 to TRBJ1-1; D is perhaps TRBD1 (5 bases). CDR1 SGHRS and CDR2 YFSETQ come from the germline V gene. The CDR3 runs to 15 residues. The V and J ends lost 2 bases and 4 bases respectively, with 15 bases between them. Here the CDR3 reads CASSFQQAGGTEAFF. In DNA, the CDR3 is TGCGCCAGCAGCTTTCAGCAAGCCGGGGGCACTGAAGCTTTCTTT.

V gene TRBV30 combines with J gene TRBJ1-1; no clear D. The V end lost 3 bases, the J end lost 5 bases, and 16 bases lay between the germline ends. The germline V gene encodes CDR1 GTSNPN and CDR2 SVGIG (reference sequence). The length of the CDR3 is 14 residues. CDR3 residues: CAWRGRARGTEAFF. The CDR3 DNA sequence: TGTGCCTGGAGGGGTCGGGCCCGAGGGACTGAAGCTTTCTTT.

The gene calls are TRBV6-5 and TRBJ1-5, with 7 bases lining up with TRBD1. The length of the CDR3 is 16 residues. V lost 4 bases and J lost 1; bases outside the gene matches: 7. CDR1 MNHEY and CDR2 SVGAGI come from the germline V gene. CDR3 DNA: TGTGCCAGCAGTTCCAGACAGGGCAGCAGCAATCAGCCCCAGCATTTT. It specifies CASSSRQGSSNQPQHF.

This chain uses TRBV19 with TRBJ1-4, with TRBD1 as a possible D gene (5 bases). The CDR3 contains 14 residues. Germline V CDR1 and CDR2: LNHDA, SQIVND (reference sequence). Trimming took off 3 bases at V and 5 bases at J, with 10 bases between the two ends. The CDR3 sequence is CASSIMGPNEKLFF. CDR3 DNA sequence: TGTGCCAGTAGTATTATGGGGCCGAATGAAAAACTGTTTTTT. The whole variable domain, filled in from reference TRBV19 and TRBJ1-4, reads DGGITQSPKYLFRKEGQNVTLSCEQNLNHDAMYWYRQDPGQGLRLIYYSQIVNDFQKGDIAEGYSVSREKKESFPLTVTSAQKNPTAFYLCASSIMGPNEKLFFGSGTQLSVL.

The chain is built from TRBV13 and TRBJ2-6; D not resolved. Germline CDR1 is PRHDT and CDR2 is FYEKMQ (reference sequence). V was cut by 2 bases and J by 1 base, with 6 bases left in between. The CDR3 is 15 amino acids. The chain's CDR3 is CASSLTGSGANVLTF. The CDR3 nucleotides are TGTGCCAGCAGCTTAACCGGTTCTGGGGCCAACGTCCTGACTTTC.